A single sample is the source of the 8 T cell receptor beta chains below, sequenced in a study of T-cell reconstitution after alpha-beta-depleted transplantation in children. Unique molecular identifiers were used in preparing the TCRbeta library. TCRdb redid the calling of the PCR reads with MiXCR, one entry per CDR3 protein. The table shows approximately 1,000,000 distinct CDR3 sequences, with around 30% occurring only once. This material consisted of PBMCs, mostly from graft donor cells, taken 360 days after TCRalphabeta/CD19-depleted stem cell transplant. Every receptor here comes from a boy in the first two years of life who had a stem cell transplant for SCID, so the T cells may come from the graft donor.

The rearrangement links TRBV12-3 or TRBV12-4 to TRBJ1-5; a possible D gene is TRBD1 (6 bases). The CDR3 has 13 amino acids. V was cut by 3 bases and J by 11 bases, with 14 bases left in between. Here the CDR3 DNA reads TGTGCCAGCAGTTTGGAGATCACAGGGTCCCAGCATTTT. Residues: CASSLEITGSQHF.

As DNA, the CDR3 is TGTGCCAGCAGTTTGAGACTTTCAGATACGCAGTATTTT. It translates to CASSLRLSDTQYF. This chain connects TRBV12-3 or TRBV12-4 to TRBJ2-3; D unresolved. The ends were cut back, 3 bases at V and 4 bases at J, with 8 bases in the middle. The CDR3 length is 13 residues.

This clonotype occurred a few times. The chain couples TRBV27 to TRBJ2-7; D gene uncertain. This CDR3 has 14 residues. Trimming took off 0 bases at V and 2 bases at J, with 8 bases between the two ends. The germline V gene encodes CDR1 MNHEY and CDR2 SMNVEV (reference sequence). As DNA, the CDR3 is TGTGCCAGCAGTTTATCATTCCCCCCCTACGAGCAGTACTTC. Translating gives CASSLSFPPYEQYF.

This clonotype occurred a few times. The rearrangement uses TRBV7-3 and TRBJ2-2; 10 positions match TRBD2. The CDR3 totals 17 residues. Trimming took 3 bases from V and 7 from J; bases not matched to a gene: 11. CDR1 and CDR2 from the germline V gene are SGHTA and FQGTGA. CDR3 bases: TGTGCCAGCAGCTTCAGCGGGGGGGCTCGAGGGATCGGGGAGCTGTTTTTT. It yields the protein CASSFSGGARGIGELFF.

This clonotype has a handful of counts. The genes are TRBV20-1 and TRBJ2-6; 7 nucleotides agree with TRBD1. CDR1 and CDR2 (germline): DFQATT, SNEGSKA (reference sequence). The CDR3 is 16 amino acids. V lost 5 bases, J lost 0 bases, and 7 bases stayed unmatched. CDR3 region: CSAQTGYTSGANVLTF. In DNA, the CDR3 is TGCAGTGCTCAGACAGGGTATACCTCTGGGGCCAACGTCCTGACTTTC.

The V call is TRBV7-8, the J call TRBJ2-7, with 12 bases that match TRBD2. The ends lost 0 bases at V and 5 bases at J; junction bases unmatched: 8. Germline CDR1 reads SGHVS; CDR2 reads FQNEAQ. The CDR3 sequence is 17 residues long. The CDR3 sequence is CASSLALAGLAGHEQYF. CDR3 in DNA: TGTGCCAGCAGCTTAGCCCTTGCGGGACTAGCGGGCCACGAGCAGTACTTC.

The V call is TRBV5-1, the J call TRBJ2-7, with TRBD1 matching 7 bases. Unmatched junction bases numbered 7, after V lost 2 bases and J lost 2 bases. Germline-derived CDR1 and CDR2 are SGHRS and YFSETQ. The length of the CDR3 is 15 residues. The CDR3 reads CASSLPGQHTYEQYF. In DNA, the CDR3 is TGCGCCAGCAGCTTACCGGGACAGCACACCTACGAGCAGTACTTC.

The CDR3, as DNA: TGTGCCACCAGCCCCCAGGGGATTGAGCAGTTCTTC. Translation gives CATSPQGIEQFF. J is TRBJ2-1 and V is TRBV24-1, with D possibly being TRBD1 (6 bases). Trimming shortened V by 7 bases and J by 9 bases, and 12 bases separated the two germline ends. This CDR3 has 12 residues. The germline gives CDR1 KGHDR, CDR2 SFDVKD.